This TCR beta chain was identified in a study of shared clonotypes between healthy human individuals. Study context: Each donor's CD8 memory used one plate, CD8 naive two, each CD4 subset three.

The assay was immunoSEQ multiplex PCR, and TCRdb's table has in-frame clones only and misses some. The sample records 800,000 to 950,000 clones, 90% to 98% being singletons. Details on this clone: Its antigen is not known.

General observations from the study: The four-donor shared clonotypes exceeded non-shared clonotypes in generation probability, with non-shared ones scoring lower.

Naive CD8 cells comprised CD45RO-negative, CCR7-positively selected cells, excluding terminally differentiated effector memory CD45RA+ cells. Specimen: naive CD8+ T cells sorted from blood. This TCR derives from a young man in good health.

CDR3: CASSEGLAGEQYF. CDR3 sequence (DNA): TGTGCCAGCAGTGAGGGACTAGCGGGCGAGCAGTACTTC. This chain uses TRBV6-6 with TRBJ2-7; 12 positions match TRBD2. The CDR3 covers 13 residues. Germline V gene lookup returns CDR1 MNHNY and CDR2 SVGAGI (reference sequence). V shed 5 bases and J 6 bases; nucleotides not matched to a gene: 2.